One sample yielded the 3 T cell receptor beta chains listed below, sequenced in a study of T cell changes during pregnancy in multiple sclerosis. The repertoire was sequenced with immunoSEQ multiplex PCR; TCRdb's copy has only in-frame clones and lacks some. The repertoire holds 45,000 to 55,000 clones, with 80% to 95% as singletons. The sample in question was peripheral blood, obtained after pregnancy. The receptors originated from a female donor with multiple sclerosis, enrolled in a pregnancy study.

The chain has TRBV7-2 and TRBJ2-7; a possible D gene is TRBD2 (5 bases). Germline V lookup: CDR1 SGHTA, CDR2 FQGNSA. V lost 7 bases and J 4 bases, leaving 17 bases between the germline ends. This CDR3 comprises 14 residues. As DNA, the CDR3 is TGTGCCAGCACCTGGGGTCCGGGGAGATACGAGCAGTACTTC. Amino acid sequence: CASTWGPGRYEQYF.

This clone was detected once. The chain employs TRBV18 and TRBJ1-2; 7 nucleotides agree with TRBD1. The CDR3 sequence is 15 residues long. The V gene end was trimmed by 3 bases and the J gene end by 6 bases; junction bases not matched to a gene: 10. CDR1 and CDR2 from the germline V gene are KGHSH and LQKENI. The CDR3 region has the DNA TGTGCCAGCTCACCGGGAGGCAGGGGGATTGATGGCTACACCTTC. Its protein product is CASSPGGRGIDGYTF. Combining the CDR3 with reference TRBV18 and TRBJ1-2 gives the whole variable domain NAGVMQNPRHLVRRRGQEARLRCSPMKGHSHVYWYRQLPEEGLKFMVYLQKENIIDESGMPKERFSAEFPKEGPSILRIQQVVRGDSAAYFCASSPGGRGIDGYTFGSGTRLTVV.

This chain uses TRBV29-1 with TRBJ1-5; 7 bases are shared with TRBD1. The CDR3 extends over 13 amino acids. The germline V gene has CDR1 SQVTM and CDR2 ANQGSEA. Trimming at V came to 6 bases and at J to 4 bases, leaving 6 bases not matched to a gene. CDR3 nucleotide sequence: TGCAGCGTGGCGCTGACAGGGAATCAGCCCCAGCATTTT. This encodes CSVALTGNQPQHF.